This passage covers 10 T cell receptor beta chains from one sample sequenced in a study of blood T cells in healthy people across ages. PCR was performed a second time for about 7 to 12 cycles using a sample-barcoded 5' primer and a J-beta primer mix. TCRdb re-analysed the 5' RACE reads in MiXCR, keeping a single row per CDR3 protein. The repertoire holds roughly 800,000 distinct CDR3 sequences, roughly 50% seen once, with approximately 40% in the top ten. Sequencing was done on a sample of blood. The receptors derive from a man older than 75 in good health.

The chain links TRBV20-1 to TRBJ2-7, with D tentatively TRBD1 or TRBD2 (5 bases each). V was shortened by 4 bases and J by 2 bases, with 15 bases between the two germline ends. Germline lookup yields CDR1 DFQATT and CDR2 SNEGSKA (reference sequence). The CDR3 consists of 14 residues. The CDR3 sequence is CSATRDAVTYEQYF. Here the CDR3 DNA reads TGCAGTGCTACCCGGGACGCCGTAACCTACGAGCAGTACTTC.

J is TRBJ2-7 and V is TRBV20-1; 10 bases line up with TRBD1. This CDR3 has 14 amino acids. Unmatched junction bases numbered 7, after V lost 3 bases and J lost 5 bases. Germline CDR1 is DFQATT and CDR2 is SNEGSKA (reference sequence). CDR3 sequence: CSARGGTGVNEQYF. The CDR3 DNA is TGCAGTGCTAGGGGTGGGACAGGGGTCAACGAGCAGTACTTC.

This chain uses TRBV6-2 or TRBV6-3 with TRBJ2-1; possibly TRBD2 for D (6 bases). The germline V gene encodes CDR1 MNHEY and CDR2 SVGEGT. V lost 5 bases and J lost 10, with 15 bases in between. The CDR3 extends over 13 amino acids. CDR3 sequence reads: CASSPRRGSEQFF. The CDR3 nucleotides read TGTGCCAGCAGTCCAAGGAGGGGAAGCGAGCAGTTCTTC.

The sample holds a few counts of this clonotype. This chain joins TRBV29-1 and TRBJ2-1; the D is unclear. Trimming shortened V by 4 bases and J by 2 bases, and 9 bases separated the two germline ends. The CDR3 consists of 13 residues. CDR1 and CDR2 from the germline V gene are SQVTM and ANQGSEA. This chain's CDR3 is CSVVGVAYNEQFF. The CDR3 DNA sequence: TGCAGCGTTGTCGGCGTAGCCTACAATGAGCAGTTCTTC.

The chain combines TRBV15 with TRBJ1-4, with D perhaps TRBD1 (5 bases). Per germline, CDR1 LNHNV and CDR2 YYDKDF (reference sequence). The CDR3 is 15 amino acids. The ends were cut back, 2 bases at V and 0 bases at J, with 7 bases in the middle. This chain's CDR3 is CATSRQQATNEKLFF. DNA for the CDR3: TGTGCCACCAGCAGACAACAGGCAACTAATGAAAAACTGTTTTTT.

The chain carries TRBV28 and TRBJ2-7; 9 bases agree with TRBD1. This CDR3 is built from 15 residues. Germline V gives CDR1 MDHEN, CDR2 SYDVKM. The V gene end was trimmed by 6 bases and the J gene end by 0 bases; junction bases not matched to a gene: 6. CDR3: CASRQGAPGSYEQYF. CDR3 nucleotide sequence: TGTGCCAGCAGACAGGGGGCCCCAGGCTCCTACGAGCAGTACTTC.

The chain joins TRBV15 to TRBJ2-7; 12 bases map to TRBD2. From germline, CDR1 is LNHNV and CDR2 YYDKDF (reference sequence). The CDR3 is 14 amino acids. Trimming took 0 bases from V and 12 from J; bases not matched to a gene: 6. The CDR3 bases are TGTGCCACCAGCAGAGAGACTAGCGGGAGAATCGTGTACTTC. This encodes CATSRETSGRIVYF.

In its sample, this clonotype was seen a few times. CDR3 residues: CSASRQGYGYTF. CDR3 bases: TGCAGTGCAAGCAGACAAGGCTATGGCTACACCTTC. The chain carries TRBV20-1 and TRBJ1-2; D is ambiguous. Per the germline V gene, CDR1 is DFQATT and CDR2 is SNEGSKA (reference sequence). CDR3 length: 12 amino acids. Trimming removed 6 bases at V and 4 bases at J, with 12 bases between.

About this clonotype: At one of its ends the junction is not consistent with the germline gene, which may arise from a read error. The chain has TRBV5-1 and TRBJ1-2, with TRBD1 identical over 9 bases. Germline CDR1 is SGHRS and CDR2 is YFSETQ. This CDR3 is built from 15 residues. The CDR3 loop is CASNLVTGGSNGYTF. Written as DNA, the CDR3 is TGCGCCAGCAACTTGGTGACAGGGGGATCTAATGGCTACACCTTC.

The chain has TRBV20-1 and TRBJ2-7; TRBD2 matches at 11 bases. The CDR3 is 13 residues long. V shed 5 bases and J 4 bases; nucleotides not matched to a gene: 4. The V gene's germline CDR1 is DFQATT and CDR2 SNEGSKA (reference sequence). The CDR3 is CSAGSGRGYEQYF. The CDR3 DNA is TGCAGTGCTGGTAGCGGGAGGGGATACGAGCAGTACTTC.